The TCR beta chain under discussion was sequenced for a study of molecular identifiers for immune sequencing clone quantification. Via MiXCR, TCRdb re-called the PCR reads, giving one row per CDR3 protein. The table records roughly 6,000 distinct CDR3 sequences, 15% to 20% of them present only once. Germline CDR1 PRHDT, CDR2 FYEKMQ (reference sequence). Between the trimmed V and J ends, which lost 4 bases and 2 bases, there was a span of 9 bases. The CDR3 spans 14 residues. In its sample, this clonotype was seen many times. Material for sequencing was naive CD8+ T cells from blood, with Jurkat cell RNA spiked in. The subset was: FACS-sorted CD8+CD4-CCR7+CD45RA+ naive T cells. The clonotype comes from a human donor in good health. Some libraries in this study had Jurkat cell RNA spiked in. The rearrangement uses TRBV13 and TRBJ1-5; no firm D call. The CDR3 sequence is CASSSRLGNQPQHF. The CDR3 nucleotides read TGTGCCAGCAGCTCCCGGTTGGGCAATCAGCCCCAGCATTTT. The variable domain in full, with the rest retrieved from reference TRBV13 and TRBJ1-5, is AAGVIQSPRHLIKEKRETATLKCYPIPRHDTVYWYQQGPGQDPQFLISFYEKMQSDKGSIPDRFSAQQFSDYHSELNMSSLELGDSALYFCASSSRLGNQPQHFGDGTRLSIL.